This T cell receptor beta chain comes out of a study of blood T cell repertoires in COVID-19. The assay was immunoSEQ multiplex PCR, and TCRdb's table has in-frame clones only and misses some. Altogether 150,000 to 200,000 clones are present, 65% to 85% being singletons, with the ten largest covering around 2.9%. Germline CDR1 and CDR2: WNHNN and SYGVQD (reference sequence). The CDR3 length is 14 residues. Trimming removed 5 bases from V and 6 bases from J; junction bases left unmatched: 5. A COVID-19 case was met by exposed participants within 2 weeks before study entry. The chain couples TRBV10-1 to TRBJ2-1, with TRBD1 matching 9 bases. This receptor was obtained from a woman aged 25 to 39 who had been exposed to COVID-19. The specimen sequenced was PBMCs or T cells enriched from blood (not recorded which). The CDR3 coding sequence is TGCGCCAGCAGTCGGGACAGGGTTGTCAATGAGCAGTTCTTC. Translation gives CASSRDRVVNEQFF.